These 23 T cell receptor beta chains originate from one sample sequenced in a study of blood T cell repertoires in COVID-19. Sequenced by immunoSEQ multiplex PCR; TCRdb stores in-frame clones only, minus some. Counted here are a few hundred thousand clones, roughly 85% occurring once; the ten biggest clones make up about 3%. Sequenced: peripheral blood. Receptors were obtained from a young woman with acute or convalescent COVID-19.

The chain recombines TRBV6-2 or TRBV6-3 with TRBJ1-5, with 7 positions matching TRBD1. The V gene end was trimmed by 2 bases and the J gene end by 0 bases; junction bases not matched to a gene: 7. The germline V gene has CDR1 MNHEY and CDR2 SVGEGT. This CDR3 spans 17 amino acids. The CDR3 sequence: CASSYGKGGYSNQPQHF. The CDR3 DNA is TGTGCCAGCAGTTACGGCAAAGGGGGCTATAGCAATCAGCCCCAGCATTTT.

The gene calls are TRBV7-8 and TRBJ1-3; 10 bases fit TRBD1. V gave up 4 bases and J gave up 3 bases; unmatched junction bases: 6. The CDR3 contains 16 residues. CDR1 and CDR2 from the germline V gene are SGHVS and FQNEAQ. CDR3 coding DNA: TGTGCCAGCAGCTCCGGGACAGGGGCCTTTGGAAACACCATATATTTT. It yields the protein CASSSGTGAFGNTIYF.

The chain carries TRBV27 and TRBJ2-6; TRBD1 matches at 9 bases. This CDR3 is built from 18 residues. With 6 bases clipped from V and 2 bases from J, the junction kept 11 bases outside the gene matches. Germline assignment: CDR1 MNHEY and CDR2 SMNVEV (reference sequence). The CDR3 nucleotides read TGTGCCAGCAGCCCTAGGGACAGGGCGTCCCCTGGGGCCAACGTCCTGACTTTC. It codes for CASSPRDRASPGANVLTF.

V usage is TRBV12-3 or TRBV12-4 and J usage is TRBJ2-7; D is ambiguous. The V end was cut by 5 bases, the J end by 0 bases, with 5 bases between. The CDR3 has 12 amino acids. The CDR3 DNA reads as TGTGCCAGCAGTCCCCGCTCCTACGAGCAGTACTTC. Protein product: CASSPRSYEQYF.

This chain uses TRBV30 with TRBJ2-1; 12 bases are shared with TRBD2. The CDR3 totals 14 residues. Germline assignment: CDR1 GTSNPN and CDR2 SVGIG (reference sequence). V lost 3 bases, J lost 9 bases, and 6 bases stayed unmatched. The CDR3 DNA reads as TGTGCCTGGAGGACTAGCGGGAGTAGGGGTGAGCAGTTCTTC. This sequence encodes CAWRTSGSRGEQFF.

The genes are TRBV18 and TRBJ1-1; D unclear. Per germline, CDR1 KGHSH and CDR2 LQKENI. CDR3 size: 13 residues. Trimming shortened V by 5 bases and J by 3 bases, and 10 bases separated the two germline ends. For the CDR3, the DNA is TGTGCCAGCTCAGGTCTTCAGGACACTGAAGCTTTCTTT. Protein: CASSGLQDTEAFF.

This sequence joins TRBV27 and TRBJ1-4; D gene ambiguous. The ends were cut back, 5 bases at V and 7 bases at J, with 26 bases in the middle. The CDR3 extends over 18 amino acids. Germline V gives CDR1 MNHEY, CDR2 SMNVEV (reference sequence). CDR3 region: CASSPNTALVVGGEKLFF. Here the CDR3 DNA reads TGTGCCAGCAGTCCCAATACAGCCCTCGTAGTTGGTGGTGAAAAACTGTTTTTT.

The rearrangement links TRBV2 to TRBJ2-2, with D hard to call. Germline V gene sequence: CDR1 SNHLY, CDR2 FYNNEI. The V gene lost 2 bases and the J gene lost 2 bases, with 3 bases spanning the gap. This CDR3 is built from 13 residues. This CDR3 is CASSEINTGELFF. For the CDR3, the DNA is TGTGCCAGCAGTGAAATAAACACCGGGGAGCTGTTTTTT.

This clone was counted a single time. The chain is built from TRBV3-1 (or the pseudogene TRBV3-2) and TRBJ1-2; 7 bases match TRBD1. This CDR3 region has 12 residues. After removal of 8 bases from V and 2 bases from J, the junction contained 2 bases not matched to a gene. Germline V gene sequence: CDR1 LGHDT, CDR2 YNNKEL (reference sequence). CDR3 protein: CASRGGNYGYTF. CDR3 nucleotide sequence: TGTGCCAGCCGAGGGGGCAACTATGGCTACACCTTC.

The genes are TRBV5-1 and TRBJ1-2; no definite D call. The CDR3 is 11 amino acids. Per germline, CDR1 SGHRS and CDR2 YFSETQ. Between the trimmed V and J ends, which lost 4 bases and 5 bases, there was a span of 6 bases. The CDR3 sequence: CASSEQYGYTF. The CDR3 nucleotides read TGCGCCAGCAGCGAACAGTATGGCTACACCTTC.

CDR3 bases: TGTGCCAGCGAGCAGGGGCCTCTGAGCTCCTATAATTCACCCCTCCACTTT. Its protein product is CASEQGPLSSYNSPLHF. The chain has TRBV2 and TRBJ1-6, with D possibly matching TRBD1 (6 bases). Germline CDR1 and CDR2: SNHLY and FYNNEI. This CDR3 is 17 amino acids long. The V and J ends lost 8 bases and 0 bases respectively, with 17 bases between them.

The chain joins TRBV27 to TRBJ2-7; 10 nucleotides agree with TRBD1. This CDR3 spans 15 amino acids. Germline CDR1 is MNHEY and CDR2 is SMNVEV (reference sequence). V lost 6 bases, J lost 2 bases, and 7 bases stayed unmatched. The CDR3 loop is CASSTRDRGPYEQYF. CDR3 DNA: TGTGCCAGCAGCACCCGGGACAGGGGTCCCTACGAGCAGTACTTC.

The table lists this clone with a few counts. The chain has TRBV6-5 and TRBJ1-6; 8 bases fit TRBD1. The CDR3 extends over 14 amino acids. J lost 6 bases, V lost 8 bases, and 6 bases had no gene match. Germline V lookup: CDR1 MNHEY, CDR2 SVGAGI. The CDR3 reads CASRLTGANSPLHF. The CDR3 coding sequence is TGTGCCAGCCGCCTGACAGGGGCTAATTCACCCCTCCACTTT.

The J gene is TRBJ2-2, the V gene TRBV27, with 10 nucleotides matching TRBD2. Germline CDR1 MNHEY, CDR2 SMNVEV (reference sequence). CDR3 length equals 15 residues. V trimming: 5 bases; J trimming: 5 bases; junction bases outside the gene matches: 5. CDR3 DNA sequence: TGTGCCAGCAGTCTTGGGACTAGCGTGACCGGGGAGCTGTTTTTT. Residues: CASSLGTSVTGELFF.

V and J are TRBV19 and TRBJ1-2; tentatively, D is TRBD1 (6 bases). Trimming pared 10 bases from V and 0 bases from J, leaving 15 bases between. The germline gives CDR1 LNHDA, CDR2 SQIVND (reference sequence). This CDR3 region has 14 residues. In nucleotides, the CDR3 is TGTGCCACCCATAACTCAGGGGCTAACTATGGCTACACCTTC. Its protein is CATHNSGANYGYTF.

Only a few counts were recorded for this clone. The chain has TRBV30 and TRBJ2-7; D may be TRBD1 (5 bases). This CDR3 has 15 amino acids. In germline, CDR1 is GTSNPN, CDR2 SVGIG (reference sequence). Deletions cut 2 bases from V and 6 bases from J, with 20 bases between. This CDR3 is CAWSPQPPRVVEQYF. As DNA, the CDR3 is TGTGCCTGGAGTCCCCAGCCCCCCAGGGTTGTCGAGCAGTACTTC.

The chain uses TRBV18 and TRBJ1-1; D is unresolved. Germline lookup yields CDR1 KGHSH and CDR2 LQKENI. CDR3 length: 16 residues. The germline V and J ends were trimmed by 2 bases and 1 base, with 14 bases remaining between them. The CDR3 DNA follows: TGTGCCAGCTCACCAGCGGTGCTGCCCACGAACACTGAAGCTTTCTTT. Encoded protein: CASSPAVLPTNTEAFF.

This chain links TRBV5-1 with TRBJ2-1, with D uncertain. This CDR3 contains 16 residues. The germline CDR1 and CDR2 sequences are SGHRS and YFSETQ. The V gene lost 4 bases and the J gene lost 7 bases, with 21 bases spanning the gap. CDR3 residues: CASSNGARESRNEQFF. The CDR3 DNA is TGCGCCAGCAGCAATGGAGCAAGAGAATCGCGTAATGAGCAGTTCTTC.

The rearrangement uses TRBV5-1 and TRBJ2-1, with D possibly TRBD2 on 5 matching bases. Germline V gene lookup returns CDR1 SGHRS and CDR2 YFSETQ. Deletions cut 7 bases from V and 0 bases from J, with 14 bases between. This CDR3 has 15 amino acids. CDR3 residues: CASGEGTSSYNEQFF. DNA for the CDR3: TGCGCCAGCGGAGAGGGCACCAGCTCCTACAATGAGCAGTTCTTC.

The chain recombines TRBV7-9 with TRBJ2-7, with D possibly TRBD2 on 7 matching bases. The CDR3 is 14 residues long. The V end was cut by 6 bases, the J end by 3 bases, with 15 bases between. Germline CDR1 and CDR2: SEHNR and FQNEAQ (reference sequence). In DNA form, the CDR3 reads TGTGCCAGCAGTCCGGGGGGCTCCTACTACGAGCAGTACTTC. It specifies CASSPGGSYYEQYF.

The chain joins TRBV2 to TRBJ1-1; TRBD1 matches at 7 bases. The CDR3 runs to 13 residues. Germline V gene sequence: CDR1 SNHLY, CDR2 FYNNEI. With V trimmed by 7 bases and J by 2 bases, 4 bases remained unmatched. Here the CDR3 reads CASNGDRNTEAFF. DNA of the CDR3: TGTGCCAGCAACGGGGACAGAAACACTGAAGCTTTCTTT.

In DNA form, the CDR3 reads TGCGCCAGCAGCTTGGACAGGGCGTCCCTCTATGGCTACACCTTC. This translates into CASSLDRASLYGYTF. The V and J genes are TRBV5-1 and TRBJ1-2, with D tentatively TRBD1 (6 bases). This CDR3 is built from 15 residues. Trimming cost V 0 bases and J 4 bases, with 13 bases left between them. CDR1 is SGHRS, CDR2 YFSETQ, per germline.

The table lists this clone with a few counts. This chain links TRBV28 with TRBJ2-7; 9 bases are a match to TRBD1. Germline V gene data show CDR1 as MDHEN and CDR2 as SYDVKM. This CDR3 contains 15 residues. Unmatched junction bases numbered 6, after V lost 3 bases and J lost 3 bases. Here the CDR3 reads CASSLGTGHGYEQYF. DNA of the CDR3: TGTGCCAGCAGTTTGGGGACAGGGCACGGCTACGAGCAGTACTTC.